This is a list of T cell receptor beta chains from one sample in a study of blood T cell repertoires in COVID-19. TCRdb's copy holds only in-frame clones and misses some; the assay was immunoSEQ multiplex PCR. The data hold some 91,000 clones, with roughly nine tenths observed a single time. Material: peripheral blood. The origin of the receptors is a man aged 60-69 years with acute or convalescent COVID-19. Both conserved end residues are part of each CDR3. Each record gives: clone size, V gene, J gene, D gene, CDR3 DNA, CDR3 protein. A D gene is named only where the DNA matches it firmly. Only some rows state a clone size, as once, few, many or a class for expanded clones.

.	TRBV7-8	TRBJ1-2	.	TGTGCCAGCAGCCTAGCGGACACCGACTATGGCTACACCTTC	CASSLADTDYGYTF
.	TRBV11-2	TRBJ1-2	.	TGTGCCAGCAGCCGTCGGGTCCGAGGCTACACCTTC	CASSRRVRGYTF
.	TRBV30	TRBJ2-2	.	TGTGCCTGGACAAGGAGGGGCGGGGAGCTGTTTTTT	CAWTRRGGELFF
.	TRBV19	TRBJ1-4	.	TGTGCCAGTAGTATAGGGACAGCTAATGAAAAACTGTTTTTT	CASSIGTANEKLFF
.	TRBV18	TRBJ1-3	TRBD1	TGTGCCAGCTCACGCACCGCAAGGACAGGGAGCTCTGGAAACACCATATATTTT	CASSRTARTGSSGNTIYF
.	TRBV19	TRBJ1-6	.	TGTGCCAGTAGTTCTCCGCTTGGGGCGGCTAATTCACCCCTCCACTTT	CASSSPLGAANSPLHF
.	TRBV15	TRBJ1-5	TRBD1	TGTGCCACCAGCAGAGAATCGGGGACAGGGGTTGGAAATCAGCCCCAGCATTTT	CATSRESGTGVGNQPQHF
.	TRBV7-9	TRBJ1-6	.	TGTGCCAGCAGCTTATTCTCCGGTACCTATAATTCACCCCTCCACTTT	CASSLFSGTYNSPLHF
few	TRBV11-2	TRBJ1-2	.	TGTGCCAGCAGCTTAGGTCGGGCAGGGCTCAACTATGGCTACACCTTC	CASSLGRAGLNYGYTF
.	TRBV5-1	TRBJ1-2	TRBD1	TGCGCCAGCATGGGGACAGAGAATTCTAACTATGGCTACACCTTC	CASMGTENSNYGYTF
.	TRBV3-1/TRBV3-2	TRBJ2-2	TRBD2	TGTGCCGTAGGACTAGCGGGGGGCCCCCGGACGGGCGGGGAGCTGTTTTTT	CAVGLAGGPRTGGELFF
.	TRBV9	TRBJ2-7	.	TGTGCCAGCAGCGCCGCCCTGTGGACTTATCACGAGCAGTACTTC	CASSAALWTYHEQYF
once	TRBV2	TRBJ1-1	TRBD1	TGTGCCAGCAGTGAACAGGGGGCCCAGTTGTACACTGAAGCTTTCTTT	CASSEQGAQLYTEAFF
.	TRBV5-1	TRBJ2-5	TRBD1	TGCGCCAGCAGCGCCAGACAGGGGGCCGTAGGAGAGACCCAGTACTTC	CASSARQGAVGETQYF
.	TRBV5-1	TRBJ2-5	.	TGCGCCAGCAGCCAGACAGGCGAAGGGACCCAGTACTTC	CASSQTGEGTQYF
.	TRBV5-1	TRBJ1-2	TRBD1	TGCGCCAGCAGCTTAGGGACAGGGCTTTCATCATATGGCTACACCTTC	CASSLGTGLSSYGYTF
.	TRBV5-1	TRBJ1-2	.	TGCGCCAGCAGCTTAGGGCGGGTCCAGTGGAACTATGGCTACACCTTC	CASSLGRVQWNYGYTF
.	TRBV5-4	TRBJ2-5	TRBD2	TGTGCCAGCAGCTTGGCCCTAGCGGACCCTCAAGAGACCCAGTACTTC	CASSLALADPQETQYF
.	TRBV5-1	TRBJ2-3	.	TGCGCCAGCAGCTTGGACGACAGGATTCGCGATACGCAGTATTTT	CASSLDDRIRDTQYF
.	TRBV2	TRBJ1-6	TRBD1	TGTGCCAGCACCGAAGGGGGACAGGGTATGTATTCACCCCTCCACTTT	CASTEGGQGMYSPLHF
.	TRBV6-6	TRBJ1-5	TRBD1	TGTGCCAGCAGTTCCGGGGGACAGACTAGCAATCAGCCCCAGCATTTT	CASSSGGQTSNQPQHF
.	TRBV2	TRBJ1-6	.	TGTGCCAGCAGTGACGATCGGGCACCCCTCCACTTT	CASSDDRAPLHF
.	TRBV18	TRBJ2-1	TRBD2	TGTGCCAGCTCAACCTCCACGACTAGCGGGGGGAGAAATGAGCAGTTCTTC	CASSTSTTSGGRNEQFF
once	TRBV19	TRBJ2-2	.	TGTGCCAGTAGTATCTCGGGCACCGGGGAGCTGTTTTTT	CASSISGTGELFF
.	TRBV10-3	TRBJ1-2	TRBD1	TGTGCCATCAGTGGGGACAGGGAAGATGGCTACACCTTC	CAISGDREDGYTF
.	TRBV19	TRBJ1-2	TRBD1	TGTGCCAGTACTAATCGACCGGGACAGCCTTTCTATGGCTACACCTTC	CASTNRPGQPFYGYTF
once	TRBV3-1/TRBV3-2	TRBJ1-2	.	TGTGCCAGCAGCCTATTCACAGCAAACTATGGCTACACCTTC	CASSLFTANYGYTF
few	TRBV9	TRBJ1-2	.	TGTGCCAGCAGCGGTGACAAGGTCTATGGCTACACCTTC	CASSGDKVYGYTF
.	TRBV15	TRBJ2-5	.	TGTGCCACCGCTCCCCGGTACGGGGGGCCCGTCGAGACCCAGTACTTC	CATAPRYGGPVETQYF
.	TRBV10-2	TRBJ1-5	TRBD1	TGCGCCAGCAGTGACCAGGGGGAGGATCAGCCCCAGCATTTT	CASSDQGEDQPQHF
.	TRBV6-6	TRBJ1-5	TRBD1	TGTGCCAGCAGTTACTCCGGACAGGGAGGTCAGCCCCAGCATTTT	CASSYSGQGGQPQHF
.	TRBV5-1	TRBJ1-1	TRBD1	TGCGCCAGCAGCTCCGGAGTGGACAGGGAGGCTGGAGCTTTCTTT	CASSSGVDREAGAFF
.	TRBV5-1	TRBJ2-7	.	TGCGCCAGCAGCCTCCCCCAGGGGGGCCTGTCCTACGAGCAGTACTTC	CASSLPQGGLSYEQYF
.	TRBV21-1	TRBJ1-2	.	TGTGCCAGCAGCAAAGAAAACAGGGGTAGAGGCTATGGCTACACCTTC	CASSKENRGRGYGYTF
.	TRBV6-5	TRBJ1-2	.	TGTGCCAGCAGTTACGGCTTTAACTATGGCTACACCTTC	CASSYGFNYGYTF
.	TRBV10-2	TRBJ1-5	.	TGCGCCAGCAGGGACCGAACGGTCTCAGGGAAGCAGCCCCAGCATTTT	CASRDRTVSGKQPQHF
.	TRBV12-3/TRBV12-4	TRBJ1-6	.	TGTGCCAGCAGTTTGGGGGCAGGCCTGACCCTCCACTTT	CASSLGAGLTLHF
.	TRBV3-1/TRBV3-2	TRBJ1-5	.	TGTGCCAGCAGCCCACAGGGAGATCAGCCCCAGCATTTT	CASSPQGDQPQHF
.	TRBV12-5	TRBJ2-5	TRBD1	TGTGCTAGTGGTTCGGGACAGGGACGGGAGACCCAGTACTTC	CASGSGQGRETQYF
few	TRBV18	TRBJ1-6	TRBD1	TGTGCCAGCTCAAGGGGGGGACAGGCTAATTCACCCCTCCACTTT	CASSRGGQANSPLHF
.	TRBV11-1	TRBJ2-1	TRBD2	TGTGCCAGCAGCCCGGGACTAGCGAGGGATGAGCAGTTCTTC	CASSPGLARDEQFF
.	TRBV18	TRBJ2-7	TRBD1	TGTGCCAGCTCATTAACAGGGGGCTCCTACGAGCAGTACTTC	CASSLTGGSYEQYF
.	TRBV5-1	TRBJ1-4	.	TGCGCCAGCAGCTTGTCTGGGCGTGCGGGCGAAGAAAAACTGTTTTTT	CASSLSGRAGEEKLFF
once	TRBV27	TRBJ2-1	TRBD2	TGTGCCAGCAGTCCGAGGACTAGCGGGTCCTACAATGAGCAGTTCTTC	CASSPRTSGSYNEQFF
.	TRBV30	TRBJ2-1	.	TGTGCCTGGAGTGTAAAAAGTCTGGGCAAGCAGAATGAGCAGTTCTTC	CAWSVKSLGKQNEQFF
.	TRBV3-1/TRBV3-2	TRBJ1-4	.	TGTGCCAGCAGCCTCTCAAACAGGGCGACGGCTAATGAAAAACTGTTTTTT	CASSLSNRATANEKLFF
.	TRBV9	TRBJ2-1	TRBD2	TGTGCCAGCAGCGTAGAGGGACTAGCGGGGGGGAATGAGCAGTTCTTC	CASSVEGLAGGNEQFF
.	TRBV2	TRBJ1-2	TRBD1	TGTGTCTCGTGGGACAGTAACTATGGCTACACCTTC	CVSWDSNYGYTF
.	TRBV28	TRBJ1-2	.	TGTGCCAGCAGACTAACTCCCGGGGGGCGCGGTGACTATGGCTACACCTTC	CASRLTPGGRGDYGYTF
.	TRBV2	TRBJ1-1	.	TGTGCCAGCAGTGGATCCAGGAACACTGAAGCTTTCTTT	CASSGSRNTEAFF